Listed below are T cell receptor beta chains from one sample, sequenced in a study of T cells in Graves' hyperthyroidism and ophthalmopathy. One entry per CDR3 protein results from TCRdb running MiXCR on the multiplex PCR reads. This sample has some 400,000 distinct CDR3 sequences, with about a fifth found just once. Input material: blood. Source of these receptors: a woman aged 18 to 35 with Graves' hyperthyroidism. Each CDR3 is given with its conserved first and last residue. A D gene is named only where the DNA matches it firmly. For some rows the clone size is stated as once, few or many, or as a class when expanded; others skip it.

J	V	size	D	CDR3	DNA
TRBJ1-1	TRBV5-1	many	-	CASSFSEGGEAFF	TGCGCCAGCAGCTTTTCTGAGGGGGGCGAAGCTTTCTTT
TRBJ2-2	TRBV28	-	TRBD1	CASIDYGTGGTGELFF	TGTGCCAGCATTGACTACGGGACAGGGGGCACCGGGGAGCTGTTTTTT
TRBJ1-2	TRBV2	-	-	CASSEPGSYGYTF	TGTGCCAGCAGTGAACCGGGGTCCTATGGCTACACCTTC
TRBJ1-1	TRBV6-1	-	-	CASSVARLGAFF	TGTGCCAGCAGTGTCGCAAGGCTCGGAGCTTTCTTT
TRBJ1-1	TRBV29-1	many	TRBD1	CSSEGAPGQADEAFF	TGCAGCTCCGAGGGGGCCCCGGGACAGGCGGATGAAGCTTTCTTT
TRBJ2-5	TRBV18	many	TRBD1	CASSRGQQETQYF	TGTGCCAGCTCACGGGGACAGCAAGAGACCCAGTACTTC
TRBJ1-2	TRBV6-2/TRBV6-3	-	-	CASSYFREGYTF	TGTGCCAGCAGTTACTTTCGGGAAGGCTACACCTTC
TRBJ1-1	TRBV10-3	many	-	CAISNGLGTEAFF	TGTGCCATCAGTAACGGTCTCGGCACTGAAGCTTTCTTT
TRBJ1-1	TRBV4-1	many	TRBD1	CASSRGQGPNTEAFF	TGCGCCAGCAGCCGAGGACAGGGCCCGAACACTGAAGCTTTCTTT
TRBJ1-1	TRBV10-3	-	TRBD1	CAISRQGSMNTEAFF	TGTGCCATCAGCCGACAGGGTTCCATGAACACTGAAGCTTTCTTT
TRBJ1-1	TRBV2	many	-	CASNFEGGRTEAFF	TGTGCCAGCAATTTCGAGGGTGGGAGGACTGAAGCTTTCTTT
TRBJ2-2	TRBV12-5	many	-	CASGSDTGELFF	TGTGCTAGTGGTTCCGACACCGGGGAGCTGTTTTTT
TRBJ2-5	TRBV10-3	-	TRBD2	CAIRSSGIGGEETQYF	TGTGCCATCAGATCTAGCGGGATTGGTGGGGAAGAGACCCAGTACTTC
TRBJ1-3	TRBV2	-	TRBD1	CASSGQGSGNTIYF	TGTGCCAGCAGTGGACAGGGATCAGGAAACACCATATATTTT
TRBJ1-2	TRBV11-2	few	TRBD1	CASSGRTGTGYTF	TGTGCCAGCAGCGGGAGGACAGGGACTGGCTACACCTTC
TRBJ2-7	TRBV7-6	many	-	CASSLEFRPGRTTYEQYF	TGTGCCAGCAGCTTAGAGTTTAGACCCGGAAGAACAACCTACGAGCAGTACTTC
TRBJ2-2	TRBV11-2	many	-	CASSLGLGTANTGELFF	TGTGCCAGCAGCTTGGGTCTGGGGACGGCGAACACCGGGGAGCTGTTTTTT
TRBJ1-6	TRBV30	few	TRBD1	CAWTGGYSPLHF	TGTGCCTGGACAGGGGGTTATTCACCCCTCCACTTT
TRBJ1-6	TRBV7-6	many	TRBD1	CASSLGQANNSPLHF	TGTGCCAGCAGCCTGGGACAGGCGAATAATTCACCCCTCCACTTT
TRBJ2-7	TRBV12-3/TRBV12-4	many	TRBD1	CASSLGQGRYEQYF	TGTGCCAGCAGTTTGGGACAGGGGCGCTACGAGCAGTACTTC
TRBJ1-1	TRBV28	many	TRBD1	CASSFDRAGMNTEAFF	TGTGCCAGCAGTTTTGACAGGGCGGGGATGAACACTGAAGCTTTCTTT
TRBJ1-1	TRBV6-1	-	-	CASQREGMNTEAFF	TGTGCCAGCCAAAGGGAGGGTATGAACACTGAAGCTTTCTTT
TRBJ2-5	TRBV27	-	TRBD2	CASSSLIRGGRPETQYF	TGTGCCAGCAGTTCCCTTATTCGGGGGGGGCGTCCGGAGACCCAGTACTTC
TRBJ1-1	TRBV4-2	-	-	CASSQTTGGAEAFF	TGTGCCAGCAGCCAGACGACAGGTGGGGCTGAAGCTTTCTTT
TRBJ1-1	TRBV12-3/TRBV12-4	many	TRBD1	CASSPTTGGFTEAFF	TGTGCCAGCAGTCCGACGACAGGGGGTTTCACTGAAGCTTTCTTT
TRBJ2-7	TRBV5-1	many	-	CASSLWASYEQYF	TGCGCCAGCAGCTTATGGGCCTCCTACGAGCAGTACTTC
TRBJ1-6	TRBV20-1	many	-	CSARSLTPDNSPLHF	TGCAGTGCTAGGTCCCTGACCCCAGATAATTCACCCCTCCACTTT
TRBJ2-7	TRBV6-1	-	TRBD2	CASSPGTSGVYYF	TGTGCCAGCAGTCCCGGGACTAGCGGGGTGTATTACTTC
TRBJ2-5	TRBV4-1	many	-	CASSRKTGTPKETQYF	TGCGCCAGCAGCCGTAAAACCGGGACACCTAAAGAGACCCAGTACTTC
TRBJ2-7	TRBV20-1	-	-	CSADQTVSYEQYF	TGCAGTGCTGACCAGACAGTATCCTACGAGCAGTACTTC
TRBJ2-7	TRBV20-1	many	-	CSASGHRVSSYEQYF	TGCAGTGCCTCAGGCCACAGGGTGTCCTCCTACGAGCAGTACTTC
TRBJ2-5	TRBV24-1	many	-	CATSEVVSGQETQYF	TGTGCCACCAGTGAAGTTGTTTCAGGGCAAGAGACCCAGTACTTC
TRBJ2-5	TRBV7-2	many	-	CASSLVGRRTETQYF	TGTGCCAGCAGCTTAGTGGGCCGGAGGACAGAGACCCAGTACTTC
TRBJ1-5	TRBV19	few	-	CASSIRRRRERNQPQHF	TGTGCCAGTAGTATAAGAAGGCGTCGGGAAAGAAACCAGCCCCAGCATTTT
TRBJ2-6	TRBV12-3/TRBV12-4	-	-	CASGAGGLLRGANVLTF	TGTGCCAGTGGTGCAGGGGGGCTACTTCGAGGGGCCAACGTCCTGACTTTC
TRBJ1-1	TRBV6-1	-	-	CASSPLSGGTEAFF	TGTGCCAGTAGTCCATTGTCTGGAGGGACTGAAGCTTTCTTT
TRBJ1-3	TRBV7-8	-	-	CASSLSAREISGNTIYF	TGTGCCAGCAGTTTATCGGCTCGGGAGATCTCTGGAAACACCATATATTTT
TRBJ1-1	TRBV20-1	many	TRBD1	CSADPDRDTEAFF	TGCAGTGCAGACCCCGACAGGGACACTGAAGCTTTCTTT
TRBJ2-2	TRBV20-1	many	TRBD2	CSARGPAGGPTNTGELFF	TGCAGTGCTAGAGGGCCAGCGGGGGGGCCCACGAACACCGGGGAGCTGTTTTTT
TRBJ1-5	TRBV18	-	-	CASSPGTSNNQPQHF	TGTGCCAGCTCACCGGGGACATCAAACAATCAGCCCCAGCATTTT
TRBJ1-1	TRBV27	many	-	CASSLLGEGDTEAFF	TGTGCCAGCAGTTTATTGGGGGAGGGGGACACTGAAGCTTTCTTT
TRBJ2-5	TRBV29-1	many	-	CSVAGDAQETQYF	TGCAGCGTTGCGGGTGACGCGCAAGAGACCCAGTACTTC
TRBJ2-4	TRBV29-1	few	-	CSVEDPTAPGQNIKYF	TGCAGCGTTGAAGACCCAACCGCTCCGGGTCAAAACATTAAGTACTTC
TRBJ2-7	TRBV6-5	many	TRBD2	CASSYLSGKPYEQYF	TGTGCCAGCAGTTACCTTAGCGGGAAGCCCTACGAGCAGTACTTC